This section outlines one TCR beta chain sequence together with its context. Its cognate antigen is unknown. The sample belongs to a study of T-cell reconstitution after alpha-beta-depleted transplantation in children. Whole-study findings and limits: Fresh T-cell production supplied most of the T-cell counts and diversity seen one year after transplant. After transplant, high TCRbeta diversity at day 60 in some patients arose from surviving recipient T cells and thymic progenitors.

Construction of the TCRbeta library involved unique molecular identifiers. TCRdb independently ran MiXCR on the PCR reads; one entry per CDR3 protein. The sample includes 450,000 to 700,000 distinct CDR3 sequences, over 20% seen only once; the top ten take 36%. This CDR3 has 12 amino acids. V lost 5 bases to trimming and J lost 3 bases, with 9 bases between them. From germline, CDR1 is SQVTM and CDR2 ANQGSEA. The chain employs TRBV29-1 and TRBJ2-3; no definite D call. This TCR was sampled from a boy in the first two years of life with Wiskott-Aldrich syndrome, due to receive a stem cell transplant. The sample consisted of PBMCs, taken before TCRalphabeta/CD19-depleted stem cell transplant. The CDR3 DNA is TGCAGCGTTACAGTGGGGACAGATACGCAGTATTTT. As protein: CSVTVGTDTQYF.